These T cell receptor beta chains were read from a single sample in a study of blood T cells in healthy people across ages. In TCRdb, the 5' RACE reads were re-called with MiXCR into one record per CDR3 protein. The sample comprises just over 800,000 distinct CDR3 sequences, approximately 59% of which are singletons, and 25% to 35% rests with the top ten. The sample taken for sequencing was blood. The receptors come from a man aged 25 to 45 in good health. Both conserved end residues are part of each CDR3. The D gene is left open where the match is weak. The size entry is marked missing in some rows and otherwise reads once, few, many or a size class.

d_gene	j_gene	abundance	v_gene	CDR3aa	CDR3nt
NA	TRBJ1-6	few	TRBV10-3	CAISAGENSPLHF	TGTGCCATCAGTGCAGGGGAGAATTCACCCCTCCACTTT
NA	TRBJ2-3	few	TRBV6-4	CASSDEGSTDTQYF	TGTGCCAGCAGTGACGAGGGGAGCACAGATACGCAGTATTTT
TRBD1	TRBJ1-5	NA	TRBV6-5	CASSASRGQQPQHF	TGTGCCAGCAGTGCGAGCAGGGGGCAACAGCCCCAGCATTTT
NA	TRBJ1-2	NA	TRBV4-3	CASSQDSYTNYGYTF	TGCGCCAGCAGCCAAGATTCATACACTAACTATGGCTACACCTTC
TRBD2	TRBJ2-1	few	TRBV20-1	CSALGLAGENEQFF	TGCAGTGCGTTGGGACTAGCGGGAGAAAATGAGCAGTTCTTC
NA	TRBJ1-2	NA	TRBV4-1	CASSQDMEAGVNYGYTF	TGCGCCAGCAGCCAAGATATGGAGGCAGGGGTTAACTATGGCTACACCTTC
TRBD2	TRBJ2-5	NA	TRBV7-2	CASSSRGGGQETQYF	TGTGCCAGCAGCTCCCGCGGGGGTGGTCAAGAGACCCAGTACTTC
TRBD1	TRBJ2-5	NA	TRBV5-1	CASSPTGGLVETQYF	TGCGCCAGCAGCCCCACAGGGGGCCTAGTGGAGACCCAGTACTTC
NA	TRBJ2-3	once	TRBV24-1	CATSDSVSTATDTQYF	TGTGCCACCAGTGATTCGGTTTCGACAGCCACAGATACGCAGTATTTT
TRBD2	TRBJ2-3	NA	TRBV20-1	CSAREVAGGTDTQYF	TGCAGTGCTAGAGAGGTAGCGGGGGGGACAGATACGCAGTATTTT
NA	TRBJ2-5	NA	TRBV6-6	CASSNNVEQYF	TGTGCCAGCAGTAACAATGTAGAGCAGTACTTC
TRBD1	TRBJ2-7	NA	TRBV20-1	CSARDLTGLGEQYF	TGCAGTGCTAGGGACTTGACAGGGTTGGGCGAGCAGTACTTC
TRBD1	TRBJ1-2	NA	TRBV7-2	CASSRDRGGYGYTF	TGCGCCAGCAGCCGTGACAGGGGTGGCTATGGCTACACCTTC
NA	TRBJ1-2	few	TRBV29-1	CSVESSGAGYGYTF	TGCAGCGTTGAAAGCTCGGGAGCTGGCTATGGCTACACCTTC
NA	TRBJ2-7	few	TRBV12-3/TRBV12-4	CASSETGSASYEQYF	TGTGCCAGCAGCGAAACAGGGTCCGCCTCCTACGAGCAGTACTTC
NA	TRBJ2-7	NA	TRBV29-1	CSVASYYEQYF	TGCAGCGTTGCGAGTTACTACGAGCAGTACTTC
TRBD2	TRBJ2-7	NA	TRBV3-1	CASSQASLTSGASYEQYF	TGTGCCAGCAGCCAAGCCTCCTTGACTAGCGGTGCTTCCTACGAGCAGTACTTC
NA	TRBJ1-5	NA	TRBV20-1	CSVTNYGQPQHF	TGCAGTGTTACAAATTACGGACAGCCCCAGCATTTT
TRBD1	TRBJ2-2	NA	TRBV9	CASSVSPGGNTGELFF	TGTGCCAGCAGCGTATCCCCAGGGGGTAACACCGGGGAGCTGTTTTTT
NA	TRBJ2-3	once	TRBV20-1	CSAPFGTHRTDTQYF	TGCAGTGCTCCCTTTGGGACTCACCGGACAGATACGCAGTATTTT
NA	TRBJ2-7	NA	TRBV5-1	CASSLGSGTFDEQYF	TGCGCCAGCAGCTTGGGCTCAGGAACCTTCGACGAGCAGTACTTC
TRBD2	TRBJ2-3	once	TRBV7-9	CASSLSLAGGQSDTQYF	TGTGCCAGCAGCTTAAGTCTAGCGGGGGGGCAATCAGATACGCAGTATTTT
NA	TRBJ1-2	NA	TRBV20-1	CSARVLATDGYTF	TGCAGTGCAAGGGTCCTAGCGACGGATGGCTACACCTTC
TRBD1	TRBJ2-1	NA	TRBV10-3	CAISGDRGNEQFF	TGTGCCATCAGTGGGGACAGGGGAAATGAGCAGTTCTTC
TRBD1	TRBJ2-5	NA	TRBV3-1	CASSRRTGTGSETQYF	TGTGCCAGCAGCCGCCGGACAGGGACAGGCTCAGAGACCCAGTACTTC
TRBD1	TRBJ2-2	NA	TRBV12-3/TRBV12-4	CATTGTGRNTGELFF	TGTGCCACCACTGGGACAGGGCGTAACACCGGGGAGCTGTTTTTT